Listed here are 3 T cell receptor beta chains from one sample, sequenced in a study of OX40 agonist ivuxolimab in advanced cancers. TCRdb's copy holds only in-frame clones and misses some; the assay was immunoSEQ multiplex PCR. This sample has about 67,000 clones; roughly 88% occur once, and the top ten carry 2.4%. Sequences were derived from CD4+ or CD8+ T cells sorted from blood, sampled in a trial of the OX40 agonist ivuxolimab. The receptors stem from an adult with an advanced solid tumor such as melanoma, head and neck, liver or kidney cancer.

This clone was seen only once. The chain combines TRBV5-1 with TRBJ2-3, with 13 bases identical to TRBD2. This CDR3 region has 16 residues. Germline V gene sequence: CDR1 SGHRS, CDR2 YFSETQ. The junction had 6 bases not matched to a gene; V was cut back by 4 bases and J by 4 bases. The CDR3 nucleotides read TGCGCCAGCAGCACCGGACTAGCGGGGGATGCAGATACGCAGTATTTT. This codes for CASSTGLAGDADTQYF. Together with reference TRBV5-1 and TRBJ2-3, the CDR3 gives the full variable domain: KAGVTQTPRYLIKTRGQQVTLSCSPISGHRSVSWYQQTPGQGLQFLFEYFSETQRNKGNFPGRFSGRQFSNSRSEMNVSTLELGDSALYLCASSTGLAGDADTQYFGPGTRLTVL.

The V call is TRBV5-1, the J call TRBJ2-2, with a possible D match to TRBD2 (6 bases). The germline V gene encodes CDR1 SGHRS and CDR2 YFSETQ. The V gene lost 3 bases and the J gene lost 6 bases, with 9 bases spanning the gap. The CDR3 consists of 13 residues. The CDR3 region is CASSSGTPGELFF. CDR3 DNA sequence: TGCGCCAGCAGCTCCGGGACTCCCGGGGAGCTGTTTTTT.

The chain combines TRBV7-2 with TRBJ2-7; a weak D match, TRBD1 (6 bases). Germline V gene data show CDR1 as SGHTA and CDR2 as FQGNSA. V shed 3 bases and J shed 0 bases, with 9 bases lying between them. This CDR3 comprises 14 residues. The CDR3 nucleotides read TGTGCCAGCAGCTTTACAGGGAGCTCCTACGAGCAGTACTTC. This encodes CASSFTGSSYEQYF.